Below are 2 T cell receptor beta chains sequenced from a single sample in a study of long-term antiretroviral therapy in people with HIV. The immunoSEQ assay was v3.0, run at survey level. TCRdb's table, derived via immunoSEQ multiplex PCR, lists solely in-frame clones and lacks some. The sample has 30,000 or so clones, 84% seen once. This specimen consisted of unsorted PBMCs, obtained 0.4 years after starting antiretroviral therapy. These receptors originate from a man between 18 and 35 years old with HIV.

This chain connects TRBV5-1 to TRBJ2-2; 8 nucleotides line up with TRBD1. This CDR3 spans 14 amino acids. V trimming: 4 bases; J trimming: 7 bases; junction bases outside the gene matches: 6. Per germline, CDR1 SGHRS and CDR2 YFSETQ. CDR3 nucleotides: TGCGCCAGCAGCGCCGACAGGGGAGGCGGGGAGCTGTTTTTT. Translating it yields CASSADRGGGELFF.

This sequence joins TRBV12-5 and TRBJ1-5, with unresolved D. V lost 0 bases and J 7 bases, leaving 4 bases between the germline ends. Germline V lookup: CDR1 LGHNT, CDR2 FRNRAP. The length of the CDR3 is 12 residues. The CDR3 DNA reads TGTGCTAGTGGTTTGGTACGACAGCCCCAGCATTTT. It specifies CASGLVRQPQHF. Based on the CDR3 plus reference TRBV12-5 and TRBJ1-5, the full variable domain is DARVTQTPRHKVTEMGQEVTMRCQPILGHNTVFWYRQTMMQGLELLAYFRNRAPLDDSGMPKDRFSAEMPDATLATLKIQPSEPRDSAVYFCASGLVRQPQHFGDGTRLSIL.